A single sample is the source of the 32 T cell receptor beta chains below, sequenced in a study of vaccination and CD4 T cells after COVID-19. TCRdb re-called the PCR reads with MiXCR, one entry per CDR3 protein. Among 30,000 to 40,000 distinct CDR3 sequences listed, 36% were seen once. Stated time point: late sampling 161 to 241 days after vaccination in three convalescent patients. The sample here was CD4+ T cells from blood, taken about 7 months after SARS-CoV-2 vaccination. These receptors were obtained from a human donor who had recovered from COVID-19.

As DNA, the CDR3 is TGTGCCAGCAGTTTTCTGGACTCTGGAAACACCATATATTTT. It yields the protein CASSFLDSGNTIYF. V and J are TRBV28 and TRBJ1-3; D is unclear. Germline CDR1 MDHEN, CDR2 SYDVKM. Trimming took 3 bases from V and 0 from J, leaving 6 bases between them. This CDR3 has 14 residues.

This clonotype was observed a few times. V and J are TRBV10-1 and TRBJ2-3, with no clear D. CDR1 and CDR2 (germline): WNHNN, SYGVQD (reference sequence). V lost 3 bases, J lost 7 bases, and 14 bases lay in between. The CDR3 is 14 amino acids. CDR3: CASSEVLPDNTQYF. CDR3 nucleotide sequence: TGCGCCAGCAGTGAAGTTCTGCCCGATAATACGCAGTATTTT.

The chain has TRBV28 and TRBJ1-1; the D is unclear. The CDR3 is 16 amino acids. The germline V gene encodes CDR1 MDHEN and CDR2 SYDVKM. Trimming pared 6 bases from V and 0 bases from J, leaving 17 bases between. The CDR3 coding sequence is TGTGCCAGCAGCCCATCCGGGAGAGGCCTGAACACTGAAGCTTTCTTT. The encoded protein is CASSPSGRGLNTEAFF.

The chain couples TRBV7-6 to TRBJ2-1, with D possibly TRBD2 on 6 matching bases. Trimming removed 5 bases from V and 6 bases from J, with 14 bases in between. Germline V gene sequence: CDR1 SGHVS, CDR2 FNYEAQ. The CDR3 has 14 residues. The CDR3 bases are TGTGCCAGCAGCCCATCCTCGGGAGTCAATGAGCAGTTCTTC. Amino acids: CASSPSSGVNEQFF.

The chain has TRBV5-8 and TRBJ2-5; 8 bases are a match to TRBD2. This CDR3 is 11 amino acids long. V shed 4 bases and J 12 bases; nucleotides not matched to a gene: 5. The germline V gene encodes CDR1 SGHTS and CDR2 YDEGEE. Here the CDR3 reads CASSRGGSEYF. DNA for the CDR3: TGTGCCAGCAGCCGGGGGGGCTCTGAGTACTTC.

The chain recombines TRBV20-1 with TRBJ2-7, with D possibly being TRBD2 (7 bases). Germline CDR1 reads DFQATT; CDR2 reads SNEGSKA (reference sequence). V was trimmed by 8 bases and J by 2 bases, leaving 16 bases between them. The CDR3 is 13 amino acids. The chain's CDR3 is CSPRLAGAYEQYF. The CDR3 bases are TGCAGTCCACGACTAGCAGGGGCCTACGAGCAGTACTTC.

The chain has TRBV7-6 and TRBJ2-3; TRBD1 might be the D (6 bases). This CDR3 has 16 residues. The V gene's germline CDR1 is SGHVS and CDR2 FNYEAQ. V lost 5 bases to trimming and J lost 0 bases, with 15 bases between them. CDR3 DNA: TGTGCCAGCAGCCCCGGTACGGGACACAGCACAGATACGCAGTATTTT. It yields the protein CASSPGTGHSTDTQYF.

The chain uses TRBV7-8 and TRBJ1-5; D is unclear. The CDR3 has 14 amino acids. Germline CDR1 is SGHVS and CDR2 is FQNEAQ. V lost 3 bases and J lost 4, with 10 bases in between. CDR3 in DNA: TGTGCCAGCAGCTTCCAGGCAGTTAATCAGCCCCAGCATTTT. It translates to CASSFQAVNQPQHF.

The V call is TRBV5-4, the J call TRBJ2-3; 7 positions match TRBD2. The CDR3 runs to 14 residues. Unmatched junction bases numbered 6, after V lost 2 bases and J lost 6 bases. CDR1 is SGHNT and CDR2 is YYREEE in the germline V gene (reference sequence). The CDR3 DNA follows: TGTGCCAGCAGCTTAAACGGGAGGTATGATACGCAGTATTTT. Its translation: CASSLNGRYDTQYF.

The chain carries TRBV7-7 and TRBJ2-1; 10 nucleotides match TRBD2. Unmatched junction bases numbered 3, after V lost 5 bases and J lost 2 bases. CDR1 SSHAT and CDR2 FNYEAQ come from the germline V gene (reference sequence). This CDR3 comprises 15 residues. This CDR3 is CASSIGLAAYNEQFF. DNA of the CDR3: TGTGCCAGCAGCATCGGACTAGCGGCCTACAATGAGCAGTTCTTC. The variable domain in full, completed from reference TRBV7-7 and TRBJ2-1, reads GAGVSQSPRYKVTKRGQDVTLRCDPISSHATLYWYQQALGQGPEFLTYFNYEAQPDKSGLPSDRFSAERPEGSISTLTIQRTEQRDSAMYRCASSIGLAAYNEQFFGPGTRLTVL.

V and J are TRBV7-6 and TRBJ2-7; tentative D call: TRBD2 (5 bases). There are 14 residues in the CDR3. Deletions cut 3 bases from V and 2 bases from J, with 11 bases between. The germline CDR1 and CDR2 sequences are SGHVS and FNYEAQ. The CDR3 nucleotides are TGTGCCAGCAGCTTCGCTAGCTTCCCCTACGAGCAGTACTTC. Amino acids: CASSFASFPYEQYF.

The V and J genes are TRBV5-4 and TRBJ2-1; 7 nucleotides line up with TRBD1. Trimming took 2 bases from V and 0 from J; bases not matched to a gene: 8. This CDR3 region has 17 residues. Germline V CDR1 and CDR2: SGHNT, YYREEE (reference sequence). CDR3: CASSFGLDRNSYNEQFF. CDR3 bases: TGTGCCAGCAGCTTCGGCCTGGACAGGAACTCCTACAATGAGCAGTTCTTC.

The chain combines TRBV24-1 with TRBJ2-1; TRBD1 matches 11 bases. The trim removed 9 bases at V and 7 bases at J, leaving 7 bases unmatched. The CDR3 runs 14 residues. Germline CDR1 KGHDR, CDR2 SFDVKD. In DNA form, the CDR3 reads TGTGCCACCGGCGGGACAGGGGGACATAATGAGCAGTTCTTC. It is translated as CATGGTGGHNEQFF.

A single count supports this clonotype. This sequence joins TRBV5-4 and TRBJ2-1, with a possible D match to TRBD1 (6 bases). V was trimmed by 6 bases and J by 7 bases, leaving 14 bases between them. Germline CDR1 reads SGHNT; CDR2 reads YYREEE (reference sequence). The CDR3 consists of 13 residues. The CDR3 DNA reads TGTGCCAGCAACTCGGGACACTTAAATGAGCAGTTCTTC. Translation gives CASNSGHLNEQFF. The full variable domain, completed using reference TRBV5-4 and TRBJ2-1, is ETGVTQSPTHLIKTRGQQVTLRCSSQSGHNTVSWYQQALGQGPQFIFQYYREEENGRGNFPPRFSGLQFPNYSSELNVNALELDDSALYLCASNSGHLNEQFFGPGTRLTVL.

The CDR3 protein is CASSEGGSGANVLTF. The CDR3 region has the DNA TGTGCCAGCAGTGAAGGGGGCTCTGGGGCCAACGTCCTGACTTTC. The rearrangement joins TRBV6-1 to TRBJ2-6; D remains unclear. Germline lookup yields CDR1 MNHNS and CDR2 SASEGT. V shed 1 base and J shed 0 bases, with 4 bases lying between them. The CDR3 has 15 amino acids.

The sample holds a few counts of this clonotype. CDR3 residues: CASRSTGGNGYTF. The CDR3 bases are TGTGCCAGCAGATCTACAGGGGGCAATGGCTACACCTTC. The chain combines TRBV6-1 with TRBJ1-2; TRBD1 agrees at 9 bases. The trim removed 6 bases at V and 6 bases at J, leaving 5 bases unmatched. Germline lookup yields CDR1 MNHNS and CDR2 SASEGT. CDR3 length: 13 amino acids.

This clonotype came up once. The genes are TRBV5-1 and TRBJ2-3, with a possible D match to TRBD1 (6 bases). The V end lost 0 bases, the J end lost 3 bases, and 8 bases lay between the germline ends. The germline V gene encodes CDR1 SGHRS and CDR2 YFSETQ. The CDR3 contains 14 residues. CDR3 in DNA: TGCGCCAGCAGCTTGGGAGGACAGACAGATACGCAGTATTTT. This translates into CASSLGGQTDTQYF.

This clonotype was observed a handful of times. The gene calls are TRBV6-1 and TRBJ1-2; tentatively, D is TRBD1 (6 bases). V lost 6 bases to trimming and J lost 6 bases, with 14 bases between them. Per germline, CDR1 MNHNS and CDR2 SASEGT. CDR3 length: 13 amino acids. The CDR3 region is CASSPQGIDGYTF. In DNA, the CDR3 is TGTGCCAGCAGCCCACAGGGAATCGATGGCTACACCTTC.

The genes are TRBV18 and TRBJ2-5, with 7 positions matching TRBD2. The CDR3 has 12 amino acids. V lost 5 bases and J lost 5; bases outside the gene matches: 2. Germline V CDR1 and CDR2: KGHSH, LQKENI. In DNA, the CDR3 is TGTGCCAGCTCAGCGGGAGCGGAGACCCAGTACTTC. It specifies CASSAGAETQYF.

This clonotype was seen a handful of times. The genes are TRBV28 and TRBJ1-2, with D tentatively TRBD1 (6 bases). The germline V gene has CDR1 MDHEN and CDR2 SYDVKM. The CDR3 runs to 13 residues. Trimming left V 4 bases short and J 4 bases short, with 10 bases between. This chain's CDR3 is CASSSQGIYGYTF. The CDR3 bases are TGTGCCAGCAGTTCGCAGGGGATCTATGGCTACACCTTC.

The chain combines TRBV28 with TRBJ2-5; either TRBD1 or TRBD2 may supply D (6 bases each). The CDR3 is 17 amino acids. The V end was cut by 3 bases, the J end by 5 bases, with 22 bases between. CDR1 is MDHEN and CDR2 is SYDVKM in the germline V gene. The chain's CDR3 is CASSFGGRASVMETQYF. For the CDR3, the DNA is TGTGCCAGCAGTTTTGGGGGGCGGGCATCGGTTATGGAGACCCAGTACTTC.

This clonotype was counted a few times. The V gene is TRBV28, the J gene TRBJ2-5; maybe TRBD1 (6 bases). This CDR3 region has 12 residues. Deletions cut 6 bases from V and 3 bases from J, with 8 bases between. Germline CDR1 MDHEN, CDR2 SYDVKM. The CDR3 protein is CASRKGEETQYF. For the CDR3, the DNA is TGTGCCAGCAGAAAGGGGGAAGAGACCCAGTACTTC.

This clonotype was detected only a few times. The chain combines TRBV7-8 with TRBJ1-2, with 7 bases lining up with TRBD1. The V segment lost 5 bases and the J segment 6 bases; nucleotides outside the gene matches: 15. CDR1 SGHVS and CDR2 FQNEAQ come from the germline V gene. This CDR3 has 16 residues. This CDR3 is CASSLGQSRISDGYTF. CDR3 in DNA: TGTGCCAGCAGCCTGGGACAGTCACGGATCTCGGATGGCTACACCTTC.

This clonotype was seen only a few times. The chain employs TRBV20-1 and TRBJ1-2; weak D call: TRBD1 (5 bases). The germline V gene encodes CDR1 DFQATT and CDR2 SNEGSKA (reference sequence). Trimming removed 2 bases from V and 8 bases from J, with 12 bases in between. The CDR3 is 12 residues long. The CDR3 sequence: CSARQGLGGYTF. CDR3 coding DNA: TGCAGTGCTAGACAGGGACTAGGAGGCTACACCTTC.

This clonotype was counted between two and nine times. This chain connects TRBV5-5 to TRBJ2-7; D is possibly TRBD1 (6 bases). CDR3 length equals 14 residues. CDR1 SGHKS and CDR2 YYEKEE come from the germline V gene (reference sequence). Trimming took 4 bases from V and 3 from J, leaving 14 bases between them. CDR3 amino acids: CASSRTGLDYEQYF. CDR3 in DNA: TGTGCCAGCAGCCGAACAGGGTTGGACTACGAGCAGTACTTC. Full variable domain (rest looked up from reference TRBV5-5 and TRBJ2-7): DAGVTQSPTHLIKTRGQQVTLRCSPISGHKSVSWYQQVLGQGPQFIFQYYEKEERGRGNFPDRFSARQFPNYSSELNVNALLLGDSALYLCASSRTGLDYEQYFGPGTRLTVT.

The sample holds a few counts of this clonotype. The rearrangement joins TRBV15 to TRBJ2-5, with TRBD2 matching 8 bases. The CDR3 is made up of 17 amino acids. V was pared by 0 bases and J by 0 bases, with 6 bases of the junction left unmatched. The germline V gene has CDR1 LNHNV and CDR2 YYDKDF (reference sequence). CDR3 in DNA: TGTGCCACCAGCAGAGATTTGGGACTAGGTAACCAAGAGACCCAGTACTTC. This translates into CATSRDLGLGNQETQYF.

The V and J genes are TRBV28 and TRBJ2-1; 14 positions match TRBD2. Germline loops: CDR1 MDHEN, CDR2 SYDVKM. V was clipped by 5 bases and J by 15 bases; unmatched bases: 9. The CDR3 runs to 14 residues. The CDR3 loop reads CASSPETSGRALFF. CDR3 in DNA: TGTGCCAGCAGTCCGGAGACTAGCGGGAGGGCCCTGTTCTTC.

As for this clonotype: This may come from a read error, since a much larger clone is one base off. The chain uses TRBV6-1 and TRBJ1-5; D may be TRBD1 (6 bases). Germline values: CDR1 MNHNS, CDR2 SASEGT. This CDR3 has 14 residues. In DNA form, the CDR3 reads TGTACCAGCAGTAAGACAGGAACTCATCAGCCCCAGCATTTT. It encodes CTSSKTGTHQPQHF.

There are a few counts of this clonotype. The chain couples TRBV20-1 to TRBJ2-5; the D is unclear. Germline loops: CDR1 DFQATT, CDR2 SNEGSKA (reference sequence). The CDR3 has 12 residues. Between the trimmed V and J ends, which lost 7 bases and 0 bases, there was a span of 9 bases. CDR3 in DNA: TGCAGTGGGGTTTCGTACCAAGAGACCCAGTACTTC. It translates to CSGVSYQETQYF.

The chain is built from TRBV7-6 and TRBJ2-5; the D gene is possibly TRBD1 (5 bases). CDR1 SGHVS and CDR2 FNYEAQ come from the germline V gene. Between the trimmed V and J ends, which lost 1 base and 5 bases, there was a span of 11 bases. The CDR3 has 14 residues. In DNA, the CDR3 is TGTGCCAGCAGCTTAGAAGGGAAGGGGGAGACCCAGTACTTC. Its protein product is CASSLEGKGETQYF.

This chain links TRBV28 with TRBJ2-7, with 7 bases that match TRBD2. The CDR3 loop spans 14 amino acids. The ends lost 5 bases at V and 2 bases at J; junction bases unmatched: 6. Looked up from germline, CDR1 is MDHEN and CDR2 is SYDVKM. CDR3 in DNA: TGTGCCAGCAGTACTAACGGGGGGACCTACGAGCAGTACTTC. Its protein is CASSTNGGTYEQYF.

This clonotype came up a few times. The rearrangement links TRBV6-1 to TRBJ1-2; D gene uncertain. The CDR3 has 11 residues. Germline V CDR1 and CDR2: MNHNS, SASEGT. Trimming left V 5 bases short and J 7 bases short, with 8 bases between. The CDR3 DNA reads TGTGCCAGCAGTAGCTCTCGTGGCTACACCTTC. It is translated as CASSSSRGYTF.